The rows below give T cell receptor beta chains drawn from one sample of a study of blood T cell repertoires in COVID-19. The data were produced by immunoSEQ multiplex PCR, yet TCRdb's version contains in-frame clones alone and is incomplete. The sample holds a few hundred thousand clones, around 87% seen once. Source material: peripheral blood. These receptors were taken from a man aged 55 to 70 with acute or convalescent COVID-19. CDR3s include the opening cysteine and the closing phenylalanine or tryptophan. Fields, in order: J gene, V gene, D gene, clone size, CDR3 protein, CDR3 DNA. The D gene is left open where the match is weak. Clone size is given for some rows only: seen once, a few or many times, or a class if the clone is expanded.

j_gene: TRBJ2-2
v_gene: TRBV5-5
d_gene: .
abundance: .
CDR3aa: CASSPLGGAANTGELFF
CDR3nt: TGTGCCAGCAGCCCCCTTGGGGGGGCTGCGAACACCGGGGAGCTGTTTTTT

j_gene: TRBJ2-3
v_gene: TRBV4-2
d_gene: TRBD2
abundance: .
CDR3aa: CASSQELAGGPTDTQYF
CDR3nt: TGTGCCAGCAGCCAAGAATTAGCGGGGGGGCCAACAGATACGCAGTATTTT

j_gene: TRBJ2-3
v_gene: TRBV6-2/TRBV6-3
d_gene: TRBD1
abundance: .
CDR3aa: CASSHQGAAVDTQYF
CDR3nt: TGTGCCAGCAGTCACCAGGGGGCTGCGGTTGATACGCAGTATTTT

j_gene: TRBJ1-5
v_gene: TRBV5-6
d_gene: .
abundance: .
CDR3aa: CASTYWGGREIYQPQHF
CDR3nt: TGTGCCAGCACCTATTGGGGGGGGCGCGAAATCTATCAGCCCCAGCATTTT

j_gene: TRBJ1-2
v_gene: TRBV2
d_gene: .
abundance: .
CDR3aa: CAAHRDTTNYGYTF
CDR3nt: TGTGCCGCCCACCGGGACACCACTAACTATGGCTACACCTTC

j_gene: TRBJ1-1
v_gene: TRBV6-5
d_gene: TRBD1
abundance: .
CDR3aa: CASSIHRGMETEAFF
CDR3nt: TGTGCCAGCAGCATTCACAGGGGAATGGAGACTGAAGCTTTCTTT

j_gene: TRBJ2-5
v_gene: TRBV28
d_gene: .
abundance: once
CDR3aa: CASSLRDRRGETQYF
CDR3nt: TGTGCCAGCAGTCTACGGGATCGACGAGGGGAGACCCAGTACTTC

j_gene: TRBJ1-6
v_gene: TRBV28
d_gene: .
abundance: once
CDR3aa: CASTRGTRVIPNSPLHF
CDR3nt: TGTGCCAGCACCCGGGGGACCAGGGTGATCCCGAATTCACCCCTCCACTTT

j_gene: TRBJ2-2
v_gene: TRBV19
d_gene: .
abundance: .
CDR3aa: CASRVQGSYTGELFF
CDR3nt: TGTGCCAGTAGGGTCCAGGGGTCTTACACCGGGGAGCTGTTTTTT

j_gene: TRBJ1-1
v_gene: TRBV27
d_gene: TRBD1
abundance: .
CDR3aa: CASTPGGRGGTEAFF
CDR3nt: TGTGCCAGCACTCCAGGGGGCAGGGGAGGCACTGAAGCTTTCTTT

j_gene: TRBJ1-5
v_gene: TRBV19
d_gene: TRBD1
abundance: .
CDR3aa: CASSPPDRGSNQPQHF
CDR3nt: TGTGCCAGTAGTCCACCGGACAGGGGTAGCAATCAGCCCCAGCATTTT

j_gene: TRBJ2-3
v_gene: TRBV28
d_gene: TRBD1
abundance: .
CDR3aa: CASRSDRVEDTDTQYF
CDR3nt: TGTGCCAGCAGGTCCGACAGGGTCGAGGACACAGATACGCAGTATTTT

j_gene: TRBJ2-5
v_gene: TRBV27
d_gene: TRBD2
abundance: .
CDR3aa: CASSLGGGGGSQETQYF
CDR3nt: TGTGCCAGCAGTTTAGGTGGGGGCGGGGGGTCTCAAGAGACCCAGTACTTC

j_gene: TRBJ1-1
v_gene: TRBV3-1/TRBV3-2
d_gene: TRBD1
abundance: .
CDR3aa: CASSQGGPGGETEAFF
CDR3nt: TGTGCCAGCAGCCAAGGTGGACCAGGGGGCGAGACTGAAGCTTTCTTT

j_gene: TRBJ2-5
v_gene: TRBV29-1
d_gene: TRBD2
abundance: .
CDR3aa: CSAKPGLAAQETQYF
CDR3nt: TGCAGCGCCAAACCGGGACTAGCGGCCCAAGAGACCCAGTACTTC

j_gene: TRBJ2-3
v_gene: TRBV5-4
d_gene: .
abundance: .
CDR3aa: CASSLPHRVGITPRADTQYF
CDR3nt: TGTGCCAGCAGCCTCCCCCACAGGGTTGGTATAACCCCCCGGGCAGATACGCAGTATTTT

j_gene: TRBJ1-2
v_gene: TRBV27
d_gene: TRBD1
abundance: .
CDR3aa: CASSPRDRGSYTF
CDR3nt: TGTGCCAGCAGTCCCCGGGACAGGGGATCCTACACCTTC

j_gene: TRBJ2-5
v_gene: TRBV4-2
d_gene: TRBD2
abundance: once
CDR3aa: CASSVSGGFPETQYF
CDR3nt: TGTGCCAGCAGTGTGAGCGGGGGGTTCCCCGAGACCCAGTACTTC

j_gene: TRBJ1-6
v_gene: TRBV19
d_gene: .
abundance: .
CDR3aa: CASSIPSGIGGSPLHF
CDR3nt: TGTGCCAGTAGTATCCCGTCGGGGATTGGAGGTTCACCCCTCCACTTT

j_gene: TRBJ1-6
v_gene: TRBV30
d_gene: .
abundance: once
CDR3aa: CAWSTGFSSYNSPLHF
CDR3nt: TGTGCCTGGAGTACGGGGTTTAGCTCCTATAATTCACCCCTCCACTTT

j_gene: TRBJ1-3
v_gene: TRBV29-1
d_gene: .
abundance: .
CDR3aa: CSVDSGNTIYF
CDR3nt: TGCAGCGTTGATAGCGGAAACACCATATATTTT

j_gene: TRBJ2-1
v_gene: TRBV30
d_gene: TRBD2
abundance: .
CDR3aa: CAWSSTRLAGKYNEQFF
CDR3nt: TGTGCCTGGAGTTCAACCCGACTAGCGGGGAAATACAATGAGCAGTTCTTC

j_gene: TRBJ2-7
v_gene: TRBV9
d_gene: .
abundance: few
CDR3aa: CASSAETDYEQYF
CDR3nt: TGTGCCAGCAGCGCAGAGACAGACTACGAGCAGTACTTC

j_gene: TRBJ2-1
v_gene: TRBV12-5
d_gene: TRBD2
abundance: .
CDR3aa: CASGLAGLAGGNEQFF
CDR3nt: TGTGCTAGTGGTTTGGCCGGGCTAGCGGGGGGCAATGAGCAGTTCTTC

j_gene: TRBJ2-6
v_gene: TRBV24-1
d_gene: TRBD1
abundance: .
CDR3aa: CATSEGQGSGANVLTF
CDR3nt: TGTGCCACCAGTGAAGGACAGGGTTCTGGGGCCAACGTCCTGACTTTC